A selection of T cell receptor beta chains follows, all from one sample in a study of identical twins. One entry per CDR3 protein, called by TCRdb with MiXCR from the 5' RACE reads. The repertoire consists of about 240,000 distinct CDR3 sequences, with roughly 10% occurring once and the leading ten covering 10%. Sequencing used memory T cells sorted from blood. These receptor sequences come from a man aged 50 or older in good health. The CDR3 runs from the conserved cysteine through the conserved F or W. Fields, in order: J gene, V gene, D gene, CDR3 length, clone size, CDR3 protein, CDR3 DNA. D genes are given only for firm matches. Clone size is given for some rows only: seen once, a few or many times, or a class if the clone is expanded.

TRBJ2-7 TRBV10-3 - 12 few CATEGQTYEQYF TGTGCCACGGAGGGACAGACCTACGAGCAGTACTTC
TRBJ2-3 TRBV11-2 - 13 - CASRFTGIATQYF TGTGCCAGCAGGTTTACAGGGATAGCTACGCAGTATTTT
TRBJ1-1 TRBV4-2 - 14 - CASSQVVSDTEAFF TGTGCCAGCAGCCAAGTTGTGTCGGACACTGAAGCTTTCTTT
TRBJ2-1 TRBV28 TRBD2 13 - CASSLATSRPPFF TGTGCCAGCAGTTTAGCGACTAGCCGACCCCCGTTCTTC
TRBJ2-7 TRBV3-1 TRBD1 16 - CASSQRSGTGDHEQYF TGTGCCAGCAGCCAGAGATCCGGGACAGGGGACCACGAGCAGTACTTC
TRBJ2-6 TRBV7-2 - 15 - CASSLWTSGANVLTF TGTGCCAGCAGCCTCTGGACCTCTGGGGCCAACGTCCTGACTTTC
TRBJ2-5 TRBV12-3/TRBV12-4 - 16 - CASSLRSARYQETQYF TGTGCCAGCAGTTTACGTTCGGCTAGGTACCAAGAGACCCAGTACTTC
TRBJ1-2 TRBV2 - 13 few CASSEGQDGGYTF TGTGCCAGCAGTGAAGGACAGGATGGTGGCTACACCTTC
TRBJ2-5 TRBV7-8 - 15 - CASSARLGGVETQYF TGTGCCAGCAGCGCGCGTTTAGGGGGAGTGGAGACCCAGTACTTC
TRBJ2-5 TRBV3-1 TRBD2 16 many CASSQVWGGYQETQYF TGTGCCAGCAGCCAGGTGTGGGGGGGGTACCAAGAGACCCAGTACTTC
TRBJ2-1 TRBV4-3 - 14 - CASSQDGGYHEQFF TGCGCCAGCAGCCAAGATGGTGGGTACCATGAGCAGTTCTTC
TRBJ2-1 TRBV7-8 TRBD2 15 - CASRSTSGTYNEQFF TGTGCCAGCCGGTCTACTAGCGGTACCTACAATGAGCAGTTCTTC
TRBJ2-4 TRBV20-1 - 16 - CSASPFGGLKGNIQYF TGCAGTGCTAGTCCATTTGGCGGCCTAAAGGGGAACATTCAGTACTTC
TRBJ2-1 TRBV11-3 TRBD2 16 many CASSLGGDPSYNEQFF TGTGCCAGCAGCTTGGGAGGGGATCCCTCCTACAATGAGCAGTTCTTC
TRBJ1-5 TRBV28 - 16 - CASSSRQGTWPPPQHF TGTGCCAGCAGTTCGAGACAAGGAACGTGGCCACCGCCCCAGCATTTT
TRBJ2-5 TRBV5-4 - 14 few CASSLRRAGETQYF TGTGCCAGCAGCTTGAGGCGCGCCGGGGAGACCCAGTACTTC
TRBJ1-1 TRBV5-5 TRBD1 15 many CASSLSTGQSLLAFF TGTGCCAGCAGCTTATCGACGGGACAGTCCCTTCTAGCTTTCTTT
TRBJ1-2 TRBV7-9 TRBD1 14 many CASSLQSGGDGYTF TGTGCCAGCAGCTTACAATCAGGGGGGGATGGCTACACCTTC
TRBJ1-5 TRBV20-1 - 13 - CSAVRGGDQPQHF TGCAGTGCTGTCAGGGGAGGGGATCAGCCCCAGCATTTT
TRBJ2-7 TRBV18 TRBD1 15 many CASSPGQGRSYEQYF TGTGCCAGCTCACCAGGACAGGGGCGCTCCTACGAGCAGTACTTC
TRBJ2-3 TRBV20-1 TRBD2 14 many CSARVGTSRDTQYF TGCAGTGCTAGGGTTGGGACTAGCCGAGATACGCAGTATTTT
TRBJ2-5 TRBV20-1 TRBD2 15 few CSARDLAGGPWTQYF TGCAGTGCTAGAGACCTAGCGGGGGGGCCGTGGACCCAGTACTTC
TRBJ2-1 TRBV20-1 - 12 - CSAQFIGNEQFF TGCAGTGCCCAATTTATAGGCAATGAGCAGTTCTTC
TRBJ2-1 TRBV5-6 TRBD1 17 - CASSLRVRDRRNNEQFF TGTGCCAGCAGCTTGCGGGTCCGGGACAGGAGAAACAATGAGCAGTTCTTC
TRBJ2-7 TRBV12-3/TRBV12-4 - 16 - CASRPNGMFSTYEQYF TGTGCCAGCAGACCTAACGGTATGTTCTCGACCTACGAGCAGTACTTC
TRBJ2-7 TRBV7-2 TRBD2 16 many CASSLEGLAGAVEQYF TGTGCCAGCAGCTTAGAGGGTTTAGCGGGAGCGGTAGAGCAGTACTTC
TRBJ1-4 TRBV3-1 TRBD1 15 few CASSQRPTGREKLFF TGTGCCAGCAGCCAAAGACCGACAGGGCGTGAAAAACTGTTTTTT
TRBJ2-2 TRBV6-2/TRBV6-3 - 17 few CASTGRVATKNTGELFF TGTGCCAGCACAGGTAGGGTAGCCACCAAGAACACCGGGGAGCTGTTTTTT
TRBJ1-2 TRBV27 - 13 many CASKVDSAPHYTF TGTGCCAGCAAAGTCGACAGCGCCCCACATTACACCTTC
TRBJ2-3 TRBV5-1 TRBD2 15 many CASSGRAGDADTQYF TGCGCCAGCAGCGGAAGAGCGGGAGACGCAGATACGCAGTATTTT
TRBJ2-7 TRBV20-1 - 14 many CSATPAGRWNEQYF TGCAGTGCTACCCCGGCAGGGAGGTGGAACGAGCAGTACTTC
TRBJ1-5 TRBV7-9 - 14 many CASSLDGYNQPQHF TGTGCCAGCAGCTTAGACGGTTACAATCAGCCCCAGCATTTT
TRBJ1-2 TRBV7-9 - 16 few CASSFGQGSSMGGYTF TGTGCCAGCAGCTTTGGGCAGGGGTCATCGATGGGTGGCTACACCTTC
TRBJ1-2 TRBV5-1 - 14 many CASSLEGRNYGYTF TGCGCCAGCAGCTTGGAGGGACGGAACTATGGCTACACCTTC
TRBJ1-6 TRBV4-3 - 15 many CASSQEIGQPSPLHF TGCGCCAGCAGCCAAGAAATCGGACAGCCATCACCCCTCCACTTT
TRBJ2-5 TRBV4-2 - 15 many CASSQDGGGDETQYF TGTGCCAGCAGCCAAGATGGAGGGGGCGACGAGACCCAGTACTTC
TRBJ2-5 TRBV20-1 - 10 many CSASVDPQYF TGCAGTGCTAGTGTGGACCCTCAGTACTTC
TRBJ1-6 TRBV5-1 - 15 many CASSLEAPEESPLHF TGCGCCAGCAGCTTGGAGGCCCCCGAGGAATCACCCCTCCACTTT
TRBJ2-1 TRBV3-1 TRBD2 18 few CASSQDLRRGVSYNEQFF TGTGCCAGCAGCCAAGATCTTCGGCGGGGGGTCTCCTACAATGAGCAGTTCTTC
TRBJ1-2 TRBV7-9 - 16 once CASSLPGGTSNYGYTF TGTGCCAGCAGCTTGCCGGGGGGGACATCTAACTATGGCTACACCTTC
TRBJ2-1 TRBV19 TRBD2 15 - CASAISGSSYNEQFF TGTGCCAGTGCGATTAGCGGGAGCTCCTACAATGAGCAGTTCTTC
TRBJ1-1 TRBV4-3 - 15 many CASSQDGHSNTEAFF TGCGCCAGCAGCCAAGACGGACACTCGAACACTGAAGCTTTCTTT
TRBJ1-4 TRBV20-1 - 15 few CSARADFATNEKLFF TGCAGTGCTAGAGCAGATTTTGCAACTAATGAAAAACTGTTTTTT
TRBJ1-5 TRBV20-1 TRBD1 13 many CSAPDRSNQPQHF TGCAGTGCACCGGACAGGAGCAATCAGCCCCAGCATTTT
TRBJ2-1 TRBV6-2/TRBV6-3 TRBD2 21 many CASSYTGLAGEYSRTYNEQFF TGTGCCAGCAGTTACACAGGACTAGCGGGAGAATATTCGAGAACCTACAATGAGCAGTTCTTC
TRBJ2-7 TRBV2 - 13 many CASSDSPPYEQYF TGTGCCAGCAGTGATTCCCCTCCCTACGAGCAGTACTTC
TRBJ2-2 TRBV7-6 TRBD1 15 many CASSRTGANTGELFF TGTGCCAGCAGCCGGACAGGGGCAAATACCGGGGAGCTGTTTTTT
TRBJ2-3 TRBV28 - 13 - CASSTGYTDTQYF TGTGCCAGCAGTACGGGATACACAGATACGCAGTATTTT
TRBJ2-2 TRBV29-1 TRBD1 14 many CSGYDRGQGGELFF TGCAGCGGATATGACAGGGGGCAAGGCGGGGAGCTGTTTTTT
TRBJ2-7 TRBV20-1 TRBD2 18 - CSARDGVLLAAKPYEQYF TGCAGTGCTAGAGATGGGGTATTACTAGCGGCTAAACCCTACGAGCAGTACTTC
TRBJ2-1 TRBV5-1 - 14 few CASSLESVGNEQFF TGCGCCAGCAGCTTGGAAAGCGTTGGGAATGAGCAGTTCTTC
TRBJ2-7 TRBV6-2/TRBV6-3 TRBD2 16 many CASSLSLRGGTGEQYF TGTGCCAGCAGCCTCTCCCTTCGGGGGGGAACCGGTGAGCAGTACTTC
TRBJ2-7 TRBV12-3/TRBV12-4 - 13 few CASSPTYSYEQYF TGTGCCAGCAGTCCAACCTATAGCTACGAGCAGTACTTC
TRBJ2-5 TRBV2 TRBD1 15 few CASSSGQGERKTQYF TGTGCCAGCAGCTCAGGACAGGGAGAGAGGAAGACCCAGTACTTC